The entry below gives a single T cell receptor beta chain sequence along with its context. Its cognate antigen is unknown. The sample comes from a study of CD8+ T cells in alopecia areata. Study observations and caveats: Resident alphabeta T-cell populations of normal skin are likewise subject to sequencing in scalp samples. Relative to normal scalp, lesional scalp, especially alopecia totalis/universalis, showed higher clonality.

The sample's treatment: oral pan-JAK inhibitor, 5-10 mg twice daily. Germline-derived CDR1 and CDR2 are SNHLY and FYNNEI. The CDR3 loop spans 11 amino acids. Trimming left V 6 bases short and J 4 bases short, with 6 bases between. Extraction and reverse transcription of RNA yielded cDNA as the sequencing template. Sequencing was performed with immunoSEQ multiplex PCR; in TCRdb, only in-frame clones are kept and a portion is missing. The sample records under 150,000 clones, around three fifths being singletons. Sequencing used CD4+ T cells sorted from blood, obtained at week 24, from a patient treated with tofacitinib. The sequence derives from a human donor with alopecia areata. This sequence joins TRBV2 and TRBJ2-5; D uncertain. For the CDR3, the DNA is TGTGCCAGCAGGGTAGGAGAGACCCAGTACTTC. Protein product: CASRVGETQYF.